What follows are 6 T cell receptor beta chains derived from one specimen sequenced in a study of CD8 T cells in Susac syndrome (dated by TCRdb to about 2019). Library method: the immunoSEQ multiplex PCR assay. RNA was extracted using the RNeasy kit, and roughly 0.45 to 1 microgram was reverse transcribed with random hexamers. TCRdb reanalyzed the raw reads on its own, using fastp at Q25 for trimming and MiXCR for clone calling, and kept in-frame beta chains. Rows merge per CDR3 protein into single entries with the most common DNA and genes. The sample yields fewer than 200,000 distinct CDR3 sequences; 85% to 95% were counted once. The top ten clonotypes cover 0.15% to 0.2% of the sample. Sequenced material: CD8+ T cells from PBMCs. The receptors were gathered from a human donor with multiple sclerosis.

This clonotype turned up a few times. The chain combines TRBV18 with TRBJ2-2; D call uncertain. V lost 3 bases and J 3 bases, leaving 8 bases between the germline ends. Looked up from germline, CDR1 is KGHSH and CDR2 is LQKENI. There are 14 residues in the CDR3. This CDR3 is CASSPSGDTGELFF. The CDR3 nucleotides read TGTGCCAGCTCACCCTCAGGCGACACCGGGGAGCTGTTTTTT.

The chain has TRBV9 and TRBJ1-1, with 9 bases aligning to TRBD1. CDR3 length: 16 amino acids. Per the germline V gene, CDR1 is SGDLS and CDR2 is YYNGEE. V shed 0 bases, J shed 1 base, and the junction held 4 bases outside the gene matches. The CDR3 here is CASSVGPGQGNTEAFF. As DNA, the CDR3 is TGTGCCAGCAGCGTAGGGCCGGGACAGGGGAACACTGAAGCTTTCTTT.

The sample holds one count of this clonotype. CDR3 loop: CASSEWQSTDTQYF. CDR3 sequence (DNA): TGTGCCAGCAGTGAGTGGCAGAGCACAGATACGCAGTATTTT. The chain is built from TRBV2 and TRBJ2-3; unclear D gene. The V end was cut by 3 bases, the J end by 0 bases, with 7 bases between. Germline assignment: CDR1 SNHLY and CDR2 FYNNEI. This CDR3 spans 14 amino acids.

The V and J genes are TRBV5-6 and TRBJ2-1, with D possibly matching TRBD1 (5 bases). The CDR3 has 13 residues. Germline lookup yields CDR1 SGHDT and CDR2 YYEEEE. V was shortened by 3 bases and J by 5 bases, with 9 bases between the two germline ends. Here the CDR3 DNA reads TGTGCCAGCAGCTACGACAGCGACAATGAGCAGTTCTTC. Translated: CASSYDSDNEQFF.

The chain combines TRBV11-3 with TRBJ1-1; no definite D call. This CDR3 comprises 12 residues. The V gene lost 5 bases and the J gene lost 4 bases, with 8 bases spanning the gap. Germline V gene lookup returns CDR1 SGHNT and CDR2 YENEEA. The CDR3 region is CASSHRGTEAFF. DNA for the CDR3: TGTGCCAGCAGCCATCGGGGCACTGAAGCTTTCTTT.

The chain joins TRBV28 to TRBJ2-7; 9 positions agree with TRBD2. Germline loops: CDR1 MDHEN, CDR2 SYDVKM. The V gene end was trimmed by 6 bases and the J gene end by 2 bases; junction bases not matched to a gene: 5. This CDR3 region has 14 residues. CDR3 coding DNA: TGTGCCAGCAGAAGAGCGGGAGGCACCTACGAGCAGTACTTC. Encoded protein: CASRRAGGTYEQYF.